This T cell receptor (beta chain) was found in a study of siplizumab effects on memory and regulatory T cells. Study outcomes and limitations: The apparent diversity of naive T cells exceeded that of memory cells, and naive T cells seemed to make a major contribution to the alloresponse.

On this clone: Antigen: not known.

Some clones are missing from TCRdb's copy, which holds only in-frame ones; the method was immunoSEQ multiplex PCR. Among under 140,000 clones listed, about nine tenths were seen once. The origin of this receptor is a human donor in good health. Sequencing input: CD4+ T cells sorted from blood.

The CDR3 DNA follows: TGTGCCAGCAGTTACCGGATTAAGGACAATGAGCAGTTCTTC. Its translation: CASSYRIKDNEQFF. This chain links TRBV6-6 with TRBJ2-1; D gene ambiguous. V was trimmed by 2 bases and J by 5 bases, leaving 10 bases between them. The CDR3 contains 14 residues. Germline V gives CDR1 MNHNY, CDR2 SVGAGI (reference sequence).